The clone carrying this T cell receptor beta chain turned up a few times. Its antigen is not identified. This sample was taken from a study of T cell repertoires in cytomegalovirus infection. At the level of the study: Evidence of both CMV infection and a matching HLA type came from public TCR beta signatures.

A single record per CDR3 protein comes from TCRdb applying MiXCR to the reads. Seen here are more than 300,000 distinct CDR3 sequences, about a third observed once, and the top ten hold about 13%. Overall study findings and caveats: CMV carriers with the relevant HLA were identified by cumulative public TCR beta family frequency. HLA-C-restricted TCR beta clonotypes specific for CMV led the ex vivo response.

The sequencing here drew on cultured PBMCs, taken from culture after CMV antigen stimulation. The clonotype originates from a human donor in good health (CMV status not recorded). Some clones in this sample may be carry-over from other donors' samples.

CDR3 DNA: TGTGCCACCAGCCGGGGGAGGAGCTCCTACGAGCAGTACTTC. Translating it yields CATSRGRSSYEQYF. The chain joins TRBV24-1 to TRBJ2-7, with D possibly matching TRBD2 (6 bases). This CDR3 has 14 residues. V was cut by 7 bases and J by 0 bases, with 12 bases left in between. The germline gives CDR1 KGHDR, CDR2 SFDVKD.